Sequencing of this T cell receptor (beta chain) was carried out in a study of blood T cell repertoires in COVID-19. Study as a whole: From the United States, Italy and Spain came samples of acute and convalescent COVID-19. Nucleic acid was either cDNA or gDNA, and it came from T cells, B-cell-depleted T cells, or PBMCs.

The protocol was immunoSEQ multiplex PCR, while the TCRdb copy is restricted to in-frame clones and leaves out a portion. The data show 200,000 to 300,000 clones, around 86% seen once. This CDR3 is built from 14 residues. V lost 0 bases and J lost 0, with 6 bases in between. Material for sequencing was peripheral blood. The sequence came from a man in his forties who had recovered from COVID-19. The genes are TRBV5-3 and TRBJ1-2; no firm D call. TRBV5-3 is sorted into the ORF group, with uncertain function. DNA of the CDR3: TGTGCCAGAAGCTTGGGCAGGTCTAACTATGGCTACACCTTC. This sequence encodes CARSLGRSNYGYTF.